Below are 15 T cell receptor beta chains sequenced from a single sample in a study of T cell changes during pregnancy in multiple sclerosis. Sequenced by immunoSEQ multiplex PCR; TCRdb stores in-frame clones only, minus some. The data contain 70,000 to 100,000 clones, around 93% of them singletons. The sequenced sample was peripheral blood, obtained in the third trimester of pregnancy. Every receptor here comes from a female donor in good health, enrolled as a control in a pregnancy study.

J is TRBJ1-2 and V is TRBV7-9; 7 nucleotides match TRBD1. Per the germline V gene, CDR1 is SEHNR and CDR2 is FQNEAQ (reference sequence). V shed 1 base, J shed 6 bases, and the junction held 2 bases outside the gene matches. This CDR3 is 13 amino acids long. The CDR3 here is CASSLGTGDGYTF. CDR3 in DNA: TGTGCCAGCAGCTTAGGCACAGGGGATGGCTACACCTTC.

The CDR3 is CASRLKGWGQGANVLTF. In nucleotides, the CDR3 is TGTGCCAGCAGGTTAAAAGGGTGGGGACAAGGGGCCAACGTCCTGACTTTC. The rearrangement uses TRBV25-1 and TRBJ2-6; tentative D call: TRBD1 (6 bases). The V gene's germline CDR1 is MGHDK and CDR2 SYGVNS. CDR3 length equals 17 residues. V lost 6 bases and J 4 bases, leaving 19 bases between the germline ends.

The chain links TRBV28 to TRBJ2-7; TRBD2 matches at 12 bases. This CDR3 has 16 amino acids. Germline V gene lookup returns CDR1 MDHEN and CDR2 SYDVKM. The V gene end was trimmed by 5 bases and the J gene end by 4 bases; junction bases not matched to a gene: 9. The CDR3 coding sequence is TGTGCCAGCAGTGGGCCATCCGGGACTAGCGGGTACGAGCAGTACTTC. This translates into CASSGPSGTSGYEQYF.

The chain uses TRBV5-4 and TRBJ1-4, with D possibly matching TRBD1 (6 bases). Germline V gene sequence: CDR1 SGHNT, CDR2 YYREEE (reference sequence). V lost 7 bases and J lost 3, with 10 bases in between. This CDR3 has 13 amino acids. The CDR3 region is CASSRGPNEKLFF. The CDR3 nucleotides read TGTGCCAGCTCCAGGGGACCTAATGAAAAACTGTTTTTT.

This clone came up once. This chain joins TRBV4-1 and TRBJ2-1; 7 nucleotides agree with TRBD2. Germline V gene sequence: CDR1 MGHRA, CDR2 YSYEKL. The ends lost 1 base at V and 4 bases at J; junction bases unmatched: 4. This CDR3 region has 15 residues. The CDR3 protein is CASSQGGGLYNEQFF. Here the CDR3 DNA reads TGCGCCAGCAGCCAAGGGGGGGGACTTTACAATGAGCAGTTCTTC.

The chain couples TRBV6-5 to TRBJ2-1; D possibly corresponds to TRBD1 (5 bases). In germline, CDR1 is MNHEY, CDR2 SVGAGI. Trimming removed 5 bases at V and 3 bases at J, with 8 bases between. This CDR3 has 13 amino acids. The CDR3 sequence: CASSRDSYNEQFF. CDR3 nucleotides: TGTGCCAGCAGTCGTGACAGCTACAATGAGCAGTTCTTC.

This clone has just one count. The J gene is TRBJ1-1, the V gene TRBV6-1; no clear D. Germline V gives CDR1 MNHNS, CDR2 SASEGT. V lost 7 bases to trimming and J lost 7 bases, with 19 bases between them. CDR3 size: 14 residues. The CDR3 DNA sequence: TGTGCCAGCATTCCGAGCCGAATCGGGTATGAAGCTTTCTTT. Its protein product is CASIPSRIGYEAFF.

V is TRBV29-1 and J is TRBJ1-2; TRBD1 agrees at 7 bases. V was pared by 7 bases and J by 11 bases, with 7 bases of the junction left unmatched. Germline V gene data show CDR1 as SQVTM and CDR2 as ANQGSEA. This CDR3 comprises 10 residues. CDR3 sequence reads: CSAQGEGYTF. In DNA, the CDR3 is TGCAGCGCTCAGGGGGAAGGATACACCTTC.

The gene calls are TRBV18 and TRBJ2-6; perhaps TRBD1 as D (6 bases). CDR3 length: 17 residues. Germline V CDR1 and CDR2: KGHSH, LQKENI. V gave up 3 bases and J gave up 0 bases, with 12 bases separating them. CDR3 sequence (DNA): TGTGCCAGCTCACCGACAGGCCTCTACTCTGGGGCCAACGTCCTGACTTTC. Residues: CASSPTGLYSGANVLTF.

In DNA form, the CDR3 reads TGTGCCAGCAGTTTCCCGAGACAGGGCAATCAGCCCCAGCATTTT. Amino acids: CASSFPRQGNQPQHF. The chain links TRBV28 to TRBJ1-5; a weak D match, TRBD1 (6 bases). The CDR3 covers 15 residues. Germline CDR1 MDHEN, CDR2 SYDVKM. Trimming took 3 bases from V and 2 from J, leaving 11 bases between them. Full variable domain (remainder filled in from reference TRBV28 and TRBJ1-5): DVKVTQSSRYLVKRTGEKVFLECVQDMDHENMFWYRQDPGLGLRLIYFSYDVKMKEKGDIPEGYSVSREKKERFSLILESASTNQTSMYLCASSFPRQGNQPQHFGDGTRLSIL.

The V gene is TRBV11-3, the J gene TRBJ2-7; a weak D match, TRBD1 (5 bases). This CDR3 contains 15 residues. Germline V lookup: CDR1 SGHNT, CDR2 YENEEA. V was trimmed by 3 bases and J by 2 bases, leaving 14 bases between them. In DNA, the CDR3 is TGTGCCAGCAGCTTGTCCTTCGCAGGGCCCTACGAGCAGTACTTC. Protein: CASSLSFAGPYEQYF.

This chain connects TRBV7-6 to TRBJ1-5; 7 bases fit TRBD1. V shed 2 bases, J shed 6 bases, and the junction held 4 bases outside the gene matches. The CDR3 runs to 14 residues. Germline-derived CDR1 and CDR2 are SGHVS and FNYEAQ. Here the CDR3 reads CASSLRQGSQPQHF. For the CDR3, the DNA is TGTGCCAGCAGCTTAAGACAGGGTAGTCAGCCCCAGCATTTT.

The rearrangement joins TRBV7-9 to TRBJ1-5, with 10 positions matching TRBD1. This CDR3 has 15 amino acids. The V and J ends lost 5 bases and 6 bases, in that order; junction bases with no gene match: 7. Germline V gene sequence: CDR1 SEHNR, CDR2 FQNEAQ (reference sequence). The CDR3 sequence: CASSPGTGVTQPQHF. The CDR3 nucleotides are TGTGCCAGCAGCCCCGGGACAGGGGTTACTCAGCCCCAGCATTTT.

V is TRBV19 and J is TRBJ1-5; 8 nucleotides line up with TRBD1. V lost 5 bases to trimming and J lost 1 base; unmatched junction nucleotides: 19. Germline-derived CDR1 and CDR2 are LNHDA and SQIVND (reference sequence). The CDR3 has 20 amino acids. CDR3 in DNA: TGTGCCAGTAGTTCAACTTCCGGGACAGGCACGTATTCCAGCAATCAGCCCCAGCATTTT. Translating it yields CASSSTSGTGTYSSNQPQHF.

This chain connects TRBV7-9 to TRBJ1-1; possibly TRBD1 for D (6 bases). CDR3 length equals 18 residues. Between the trimmed V and J ends, which lost 5 bases and 3 bases, there was a span of 25 bases. Germline V gene lookup returns CDR1 SEHNR and CDR2 FQNEAQ (reference sequence). The CDR3 is CASSPPRIGQGLHTEAFF. For the CDR3, the DNA is TGTGCCAGCAGCCCCCCCCGAATTGGCCAGGGGCTCCACACTGAAGCTTTCTTT.